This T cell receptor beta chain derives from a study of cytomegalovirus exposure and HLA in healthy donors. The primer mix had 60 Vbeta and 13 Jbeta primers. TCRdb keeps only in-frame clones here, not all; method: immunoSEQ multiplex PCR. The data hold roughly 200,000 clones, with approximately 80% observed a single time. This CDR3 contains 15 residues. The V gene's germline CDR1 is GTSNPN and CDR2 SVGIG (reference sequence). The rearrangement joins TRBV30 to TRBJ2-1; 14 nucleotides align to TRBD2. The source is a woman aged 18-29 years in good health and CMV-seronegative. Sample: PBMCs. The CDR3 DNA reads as TGTGGCCTAGTTTCGGGACTAGCGGGAGAAGGGGAGCAGTTCTTC. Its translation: CGLVSGLAGEGEQFF. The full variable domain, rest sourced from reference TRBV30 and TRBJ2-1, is SQTIHQWPATLVQPVGSPLSLECTVEGTSNPNLYWYRQAAGRGLQLLFYSVGIGQISSEVPQNLSASRPQDRQFILSSKKLLLSDSGFYLCGLVSGLAGEGEQFFGPGTRLTVL.